A selection of T cell receptor beta chains follows, all from one sample in a study of blood T cells in healthy people across ages. Using its own MiXCR run on the 5' RACE reads, TCRdb lists one record per CDR3 protein. This sample carries 850,000 or so distinct CDR3 sequences, 29% of them seen once, and the ten largest clones take approximately 15%. The sample taken for sequencing was blood. These TCRs come from an elderly woman in good health. Each CDR3 is given without its conserved first and last residue.

>TRBV5-1
ASSSGSGGPQETQY
>TRBV12-5
ASAEGGYNEQF
>TRBV5-5
ASSLKLQGVYEQY
>TRBV6-1
AGAGHKNQPQH
>TRBV20-1
SAKTGGRYEQY
>TRBV6-2/TRBV6-3
ASSYTGTDYGYT
>TRBV7-2
ASSLVAASGGASTDTQY
>TRBV27
ASNHGGDHGELF
>TRBV13
ASSPAEGTQY
>TRBV20-1
SARETGASPDT
>TRBV7-3
ASSFDRENIQY
>TRBV7-2
ASSSKLGGSYGYT
>TRBV24-1
ATSDPGPGPREQF
>TRBV11-2
ASSLDRANEQF
>TRBV4-2
ASSPPGFVH